The next 15 T cell receptor beta chains were all read from a single sample in a study of CXCR3-negative and CXCR3-positive naive CD8 T cells. Their cognate antigens are unknown. The libraries of TRB cDNA were constructed through 5' RACE using UMI labels. For each CDR3 protein, TCRdb gives one entry from its re-call of the 5' RACE reads, without DNA. This sample's table reports about 50,000 distinct CDR3 sequences. Study observations and caveats: CXCR3-positive naive cells had TRB CDR3s that were more hydrophobic than CXCR3-negative naive cells had.

Input material: naive CXCR3+ CD8+ T cells from blood. Documented subset: CD45RO-CCR7+CD27+CD95- naive CD8+ T cells expressing CXCR3 (TNR3+). All receptors derive from a human donor in good health. Some clones in this sample may be carry-over from other donors' samples.

The rearrangement joins TRBV29-1 to TRBJ2-7; without DNA, the TCRdb call of TRBD1 cannot be checked. Looked up from germline, CDR1 is SQVTM and CDR2 is ANQGSEA. This CDR3 region has 13 residues. The CDR3: CSVVPGQSYEQYF.

The gene calls are TRBV5-5 and TRBJ2-7; TCRdb outputs TRBD2, but without DNA this stays unchecked. The CDR3 sequence is 14 residues long. Per the germline V gene, CDR1 is SGHKS and CDR2 is YYEKEE (reference sequence). CDR3 loop: CASSLVGWDDEQYF.

The rearrangement uses TRBV19 and TRBJ2-1; checking the TCRdb D call of TRBD2 is not possible without DNA. CDR1 is LNHDA and CDR2 is SQIVND in the germline V gene (reference sequence). The CDR3 covers 14 residues. This CDR3 is CASTRASAYNEQFF.

The CDR3: CSVDAQGGEQYF. This sequence joins TRBV29-1 and TRBJ2-7; TCRdb gives TRBD1 as the D gene, but with no DNA this cannot be confirmed. The CDR3 runs to 12 residues. Germline V lookup: CDR1 SQVTM, CDR2 ANQGSEA.

This chain connects TRBV28 to TRBJ2-2. Germline loops: CDR1 MDHEN, CDR2 SYDVKM. This CDR3 is 14 amino acids long. CDR3 amino acids: CASSLLTDPGELFF.

The chain uses TRBV27 and TRBJ2-1; TCRdb calls TRBD1, which cannot be checked without DNA. Germline V gene data show CDR1 as MNHEY and CDR2 as SMNVEV (reference sequence). The CDR3 loop spans 15 amino acids. This CDR3 reads CASSLWGQGTFGQFF.

The V call is TRBV29-1, the J call TRBJ1-4; the D call of TRBD1 rests on TCRdb alone, since no DNA is present to check it. CDR3 size: 13 residues. Germline CDR1 and CDR2: SQVTM and ANQGSEA. The CDR3 spells CSVGVPLREKLFF.

This chain uses TRBV6-2 or TRBV6-3 with TRBJ2-7; lacking DNA, the TRBD1 call made by TCRdb goes unchecked. Germline V CDR1 and CDR2: MNHEY, SVGEGT. The CDR3 sequence is 12 residues long. The CDR3 is CASTGGNFEQYF.

The chain couples TRBV3-1 to TRBJ2-3. The germline CDR1 and CDR2 sequences are LGHDT and YNNKEL (reference sequence). This CDR3 region has 15 residues. The CDR3 is CASSQVLASTDTQYF.

The chain links TRBV20-1 to TRBJ2-7; TCRdb's D call, TRBD1, is unchecked because there is no DNA. The CDR3 sequence is 15 residues long. Germline CDR1 and CDR2: DFQATT and SNEGSKA (reference sequence). CDR3 region: CSARVVWPGSYEQYF.

The chain joins TRBV7-8 to TRBJ2-7; TCRdb's D gene call, TRBD1, goes unchecked for lack of DNA. The CDR3 sequence is 15 residues long. CDR1 and CDR2 from the germline V gene are SGHVS and FQNEAQ. This CDR3 is CASSLVGTRTLGQYF.

This sequence joins TRBV2 and TRBJ2-1; the TRBD2 assignment by TCRdb is unverifiable without DNA. CDR1 is SNHLY and CDR2 is FYNNEI in the germline V gene. The CDR3 runs to 14 residues. CDR3: CASSGGGTYNEQFF.

The rearrangement joins TRBV20-1 to TRBJ2-4; TCRdb indicates TRBD1, and absent DNA this call remains unverified. The germline CDR1 and CDR2 sequences are DFQATT and SNEGSKA (reference sequence). The CDR3 loop spans 13 amino acids. CDR3 loop: CSAPGVAKNIQYF.

The V gene is TRBV6-2 or TRBV6-3, the J gene TRBJ2-1; there is no DNA to check the TCRdb D call of TRBD1. Germline V gene lookup returns CDR1 MNHEY and CDR2 SVGEGT. The CDR3 sequence is 14 residues long. CDR3 amino acids: CASSPRDTYNEQFF.

The V gene is TRBV29-1, the J gene TRBJ2-1; with no DNA, the TCRdb D assignment of TRBD2 cannot be verified. Germline V CDR1 and CDR2: SQVTM, ANQGSEA. CDR3 size: 13 residues. The CDR3 reads CSGALAGGNEQFF.